The sequence of this T cell receptor (beta chain) was determined in a study of blood T cell repertoires in COVID-19. Study at large: The cDNA or gDNA used as material had been derived from T cells, B-cell-depleted T cells, or PBMCs.

Sequencing used immunoSEQ multiplex PCR; TCRdb keeps in-frame clones, though not all of them. The repertoire has about 260,000 clones, approximately 88% of them found once; the top ten carry 0.95% to 1.5%. This CDR3 region has 17 residues. V was clipped by 1 base and J by 2 bases, with 12 bases between them. The TCR originated in a woman aged 40 to 50 with acute COVID-19. Sequencing was performed on PBMCs or T cells enriched from blood (not recorded which). This rearrangement joins TRBV23-1 to TRBJ1-6, with unresolved D. TRBV23-1 is identified as an open reading frame with a role that is uncertain. The CDR3 DNA is TGCGCCAGCAGTCAATATCGAGGAGTCCCCTATAATTCACCCCTCCACTTT. Protein: CASSQYRGVPYNSPLHF.